These 22 T cell receptor beta chains originate from one sample sequenced in a study of a mutant IDH1 vaccine in newly diagnosed glioma (dated by TCRdb to the early 2020s). Preparation of the library involved the immunoSEQ multiplex PCR assay. The table comes from immuneACCESS by way of TCRdb, which keeps in-frame sequences with V and J called. Part of the clones is missing from these tables; in studies checked, under half for an unresolved V gene and the rest for unknown reasons. This sample comprises tens of thousands of clones, roughly 87% of them detected only once. The ten top clones hold 3.5% to 4.5% of the sample. Their antigens are not known. The meaning of the sample's time point label: week 47, end of study. Every vaccine dose consisted of 300 ug of a 20-mer mutant IDH1 peptide in Montanide, administered subcutaneously together with topical imiquimod. Sample: PBMCs, taken from a glioma patient whose treatment included an IDH1 peptide vaccine. All receptors derive from a man aged 25 to 40 with glioma.

This clone was seen once. The chain combines TRBV6-1 with TRBJ1-2, with 7 positions matching TRBD1. CDR3 size: 14 residues. The germline V gene encodes CDR1 MNHNS and CDR2 SASEGT. With 5 bases clipped from V and 3 bases from J, the junction kept 6 bases outside the gene matches. CDR3 sequence (DNA): TGTGCCAGCAGTAAGGGACAGTGGGACTATGGCTACACCTTC. Translating gives CASSKGQWDYGYTF.

The genes are TRBV9 and TRBJ2-7, with D perhaps being TRBD1 or TRBD2 (5 bases each). The V and J ends lost 2 bases and 3 bases respectively, with 12 bases between them. CDR1 and CDR2 from the germline V gene are SGDLS and YYNGEE. The CDR3 is 14 amino acids. The CDR3 protein is CASSVSSGHYEQYF. CDR3 sequence (DNA): TGTGCCAGCAGCGTTTCTTCGGGGCACTACGAGCAGTACTTC.

This chain links TRBV5-1 with TRBJ2-1, with D perhaps matching TRBD1 (5 bases). CDR1 is SGHRS and CDR2 is YFSETQ in the germline V gene. The V gene lost 5 bases and the J gene lost 3 bases, with 12 bases spanning the gap. This CDR3 spans 14 amino acids. CDR3 residues: CASSPGLNYNEQFF. The CDR3 region has the DNA TGCGCCAGCAGTCCAGGGTTGAACTACAATGAGCAGTTCTTC.

The chain has TRBV5-1 and TRBJ2-1, with unresolved D. Deletions cut 4 bases from V and 9 bases from J, with 11 bases between. Per germline, CDR1 SGHRS and CDR2 YFSETQ. The CDR3 contains 12 residues. In DNA, the CDR3 is TGCGCCAGCAGCCCTACGAGTGGTGAGCAGTTCTTC. Translation: CASSPTSGEQFF.

The chain couples TRBV18 to TRBJ2-1, with a possible D match to TRBD2 (5 bases). The V gene lost 3 bases and the J gene lost 8 bases, with 5 bases spanning the gap. The CDR3 sequence is 11 residues long. Germline V gene data show CDR1 as KGHSH and CDR2 as LQKENI. The DNA for the CDR3 is TGTGCCAGCTCACCCGGGGATGAGCAGTTCTTC. This gives the protein CASSPGDEQFF.

This clone turned up a few times. The chain combines TRBV5-6 with TRBJ1-3, with a tentative D call TRBD1 (5 bases). CDR3 length: 17 residues. CDR1 is SGHDT, CDR2 YYEEEE, per germline. V was pared by 0 bases and J by 4 bases, with 17 bases between. CDR3 sequence reads: CASSLDQGRVSGNTIYF. CDR3 DNA sequence: TGTGCCAGCAGCTTGGATCAGGGTCGGGTGTCGGGAAACACCATATATTTT.

The V call is TRBV5-1, the J call TRBJ1-1; no firm D call. Germline V gene data show CDR1 as SGHRS and CDR2 as YFSETQ. Trimming took off 0 bases at V and 0 bases at J, with 9 bases between the two ends. The CDR3 has 15 amino acids. CDR3 protein: CASSLVMGMNTEAFF. The CDR3 nucleotides are TGCGCCAGCAGCTTGGTTATGGGGATGAACACTGAAGCTTTCTTT.

The V call is TRBV10-3, the J call TRBJ2-5; D is undetermined. The J call could be wrong; TRBJ2-7 is a better fit for the DNA end. The length of the CDR3 is 13 residues. Germline V CDR1 and CDR2: ENHRY, SYGVKD. CDR3 DNA sequence: TGTGCCACTTCCGACGAACTGAAGAACGAGCAGTACTTC. This gives the protein CATSDELKNEQYF.

The chain uses TRBV2 and TRBJ1-5; 7 bases fit TRBD1. CDR1 and CDR2 from the germline V gene are SNHLY and FYNNEI. J lost 1 base, V lost 5 bases, and 5 bases had no gene match. CDR3 length: 15 residues. The DNA for the CDR3 is TGTGCCAGCAGTCCCGAGGGACAGAGCAATCAGCCCCAGCATTTT. It yields the protein CASSPEGQSNQPQHF. Full variable domain (remainder filled in from reference TRBV2 and TRBJ1-5): EPEVTQTPSHQVTQMGQEVILRCVPISNHLYFYWYRQILGQKVEFLVSFYNNEISEKSEIFDDQFSVERPDGSNFTLKIRSTKLEDSAMYFCASSPEGQSNQPQHFGDGTRLSIL.

The J gene is TRBJ2-3, the V gene TRBV27; 8 nucleotides agree with TRBD2. Germline V lookup: CDR1 MNHEY, CDR2 SMNVEV (reference sequence). This CDR3 has 16 residues. The ends lost 3 bases at V and 2 bases at J; junction bases unmatched: 7. CDR3 nucleotide sequence: TGTGCCAGCAGTTTGAACGCGGGGGGATCCACAGATACGCAGTATTTT. It specifies CASSLNAGGSTDTQYF.

The V and J genes are TRBV9 and TRBJ2-1; TRBD1 is a possible D gene (6 bases). V was pared by 0 bases and J by 1 base, with 8 bases between. Germline CDR1 SGDLS, CDR2 YYNGEE. The CDR3 is 15 residues long. Here the CDR3 DNA reads TGTGCCAGCAGCGTAGCTACAGGGTCCTACAATGAGCAGTTCTTC. The encoded protein is CASSVATGSYNEQFF.

The chain links TRBV7-9 to TRBJ1-2, with D hard to call. The CDR3 loop spans 12 amino acids. Trimming stripped 5 bases from V and 7 bases from J, with 11 bases between. The germline V gene has CDR1 SEHNR and CDR2 FQNEAQ (reference sequence). CDR3 nucleotides: TGTGCCAGCAGCCCTCTCTTGGCTGGCTACACCTTC. Its translation is CASSPLLAGYTF.

The rearrangement joins TRBV18 to TRBJ1-5, with D hard to call. V gave up 5 bases and J gave up 4 bases, with 9 bases separating them. The CDR3 covers 13 residues. CDR1 is KGHSH and CDR2 is LQKENI in the germline V gene. This chain's CDR3 is CASSSLENQPQHF. CDR3 coding DNA: TGTGCCAGCTCATCATTGGAAAATCAGCCCCAGCATTTT.

A single count supports this clone. J is TRBJ2-2 and V is TRBV5-6; 9 positions agree with TRBD2. Trimming at V came to 1 base and at J to 5 bases, leaving 9 bases not matched to a gene. Looked up from germline, CDR1 is SGHDT and CDR2 is YYEEEE. The length of the CDR3 is 17 residues. CDR3 loop: CASSLRLAGRRTGELFF. The CDR3 DNA reads TGTGCCAGCAGCTTGAGGCTAGCGGGGAGGAGGACCGGGGAGCTGTTTTTT. The whole variable domain, remainder taken from reference TRBV5-6 and TRBJ2-2, is DAGVTQSPTHLIKTRGQQVTLRCSPKSGHDTVSWYQQALGQGPQFIFQYYEEEERQRGNFPDRFSGHQFPNYSSELNVNALLLGDSALYLCASSLRLAGRRTGELFFGEGSRLTVL.

In its sample, this clone was seen a few times. The genes are TRBV6-1 and TRBJ1-1; D possibly corresponds to TRBD1 (6 bases). V was pared by 7 bases and J by 5 bases, with 14 bases between. CDR3 length: 13 residues. Germline V CDR1 and CDR2: MNHNS, SASEGT. CDR3 region: CASKLTGKTEAFF. The CDR3 coding sequence is TGTGCCAGCAAACTAACAGGGAAGACTGAAGCTTTCTTT.

The chain joins TRBV4-1 to TRBJ2-1; 8 nucleotides agree with TRBD2. Germline V gives CDR1 MGHRA, CDR2 YSYEKL. The CDR3 contains 16 residues. V was clipped by 3 bases and J by 0 bases; unmatched bases: 4. The CDR3 DNA is TGCGCCAGCAGCCATATCGGGGGGGACTCCTACAATGAGCAGTTCTTC. Protein product: CASSHIGGDSYNEQFF.

The gene calls are TRBV29-1 and TRBJ2-6, with TRBD1 matching 8 bases. The J segment lost 0 bases and the V segment lost 7 bases, leaving 8 bases of the junction unmatched. The CDR3 sequence is 16 residues long. Germline assignment: CDR1 SQVTM and CDR2 ANQGSEA. The CDR3 coding sequence is TGCAGCGCCGGGACAGGCCTCCTCTCTGGGGCCAACGTCCTGACTTTC. Amino acids: CSAGTGLLSGANVLTF.

This sequence joins TRBV5-1 and TRBJ2-3, with D tentatively TRBD2 (6 bases). Germline-derived CDR1 and CDR2 are SGHRS and YFSETQ. The length of the CDR3 is 20 residues. Trimming removed 2 bases at V and 6 bases at J, with 31 bases between. CDR3 in amino acids: CASSFGGVAGPQYPADTQYF. The CDR3, as DNA: TGCGCCAGCAGCTTTGGAGGGGTCGCCGGACCCCAATATCCCGCTGATACGCAGTATTTT.

The chain has TRBV18 and TRBJ1-1; D gene unclear. This CDR3 is built from 13 residues. Trimming removed 3 bases at V and 6 bases at J, with 11 bases between. Germline CDR1 reads KGHSH; CDR2 reads LQKENI. CDR3 coding DNA: TGTGCCAGCTCACCCCCTCCGGCGGCTGAAGCTTTCTTT. Amino acids: CASSPPPAAEAFF.

This clone has just one count. This rearrangement joins TRBV5-1 to TRBJ1-5, with TRBD1 matching 9 bases. The CDR3 has 15 amino acids. After removal of 1 base from V and 4 bases from J, the junction contained 3 bases not matched to a gene. CDR1 is SGHRS and CDR2 is YFSETQ in the germline V gene. The CDR3 region is CASSLHGTGNQPQHF. In DNA, the CDR3 is TGCGCCAGCAGCTTGCACGGGACAGGGAATCAGCCCCAGCATTTT.

The V call is TRBV2, the J call TRBJ2-2; no clear D. The V gene's germline CDR1 is SNHLY and CDR2 FYNNEI. Trimming removed 8 bases from V and 4 bases from J, with 17 bases in between. The CDR3 covers 15 residues. The CDR3 reads CASERARTTTGELFF. As DNA, the CDR3 is TGTGCCAGCGAGCGCGCGCGCACCACCACCGGGGAGCTGTTTTTT.

The chain carries TRBV6-1 and TRBJ1-6; 7 nucleotides line up with TRBD1. CDR3 size: 15 residues. V was clipped by 6 bases and J by 14 bases; unmatched bases: 16. Germline V gene sequence: CDR1 MNHNS, CDR2 SASEGT. CDR3 DNA sequence: TGTGCCAGCAGAAATAGACAGGGTCTGACCCCGGCCCTCCACTTT. This encodes CASRNRQGLTPALHF.